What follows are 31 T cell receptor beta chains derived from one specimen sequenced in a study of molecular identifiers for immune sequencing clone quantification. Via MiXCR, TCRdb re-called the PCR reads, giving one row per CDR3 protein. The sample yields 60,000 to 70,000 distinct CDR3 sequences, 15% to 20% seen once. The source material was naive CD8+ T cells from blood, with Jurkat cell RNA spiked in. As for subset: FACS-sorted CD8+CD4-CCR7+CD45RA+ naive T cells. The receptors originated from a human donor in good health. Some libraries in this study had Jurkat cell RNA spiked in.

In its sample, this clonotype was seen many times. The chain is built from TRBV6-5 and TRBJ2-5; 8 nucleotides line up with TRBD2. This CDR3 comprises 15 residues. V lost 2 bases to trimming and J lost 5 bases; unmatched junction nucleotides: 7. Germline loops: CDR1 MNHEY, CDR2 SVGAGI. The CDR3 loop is CASSYGGLVGETQYF. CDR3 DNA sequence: TGTGCCAGCAGTTACGGGGGACTAGTGGGTGAGACCCAGTACTTC.

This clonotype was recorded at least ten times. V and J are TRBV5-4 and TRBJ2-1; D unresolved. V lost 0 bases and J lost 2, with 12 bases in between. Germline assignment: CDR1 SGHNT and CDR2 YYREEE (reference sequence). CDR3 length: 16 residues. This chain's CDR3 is CASSLVGPRAYNEQFF. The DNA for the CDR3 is TGTGCCAGCAGCTTGGTCGGGCCTAGAGCCTACAATGAGCAGTTCTTC.

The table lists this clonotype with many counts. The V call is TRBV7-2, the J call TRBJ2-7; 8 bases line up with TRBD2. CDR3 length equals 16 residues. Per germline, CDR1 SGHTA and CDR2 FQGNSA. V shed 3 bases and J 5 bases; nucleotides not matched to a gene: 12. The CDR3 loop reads CASSFREGRNQNEQYF. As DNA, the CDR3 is TGTGCCAGCAGCTTCCGGGAGGGCCGGAATCAGAACGAGCAGTACTTC.

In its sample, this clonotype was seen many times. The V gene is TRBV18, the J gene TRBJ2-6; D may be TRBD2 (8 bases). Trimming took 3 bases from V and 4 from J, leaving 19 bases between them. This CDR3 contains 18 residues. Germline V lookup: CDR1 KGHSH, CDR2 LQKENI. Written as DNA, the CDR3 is TGTGCCAGCTCACCCATAGCGGGACAGCGGGTAGGGGCCAACGTCCTGACTTTC. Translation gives CASSPIAGQRVGANVLTF.

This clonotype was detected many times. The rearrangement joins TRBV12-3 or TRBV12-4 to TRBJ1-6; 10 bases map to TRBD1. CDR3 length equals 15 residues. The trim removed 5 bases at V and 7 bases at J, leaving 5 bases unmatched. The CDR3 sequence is CASSLWDRGNSPLHF. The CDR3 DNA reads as TGTGCCAGCAGTCTATGGGACAGGGGAAATTCACCCCTCCACTTT.

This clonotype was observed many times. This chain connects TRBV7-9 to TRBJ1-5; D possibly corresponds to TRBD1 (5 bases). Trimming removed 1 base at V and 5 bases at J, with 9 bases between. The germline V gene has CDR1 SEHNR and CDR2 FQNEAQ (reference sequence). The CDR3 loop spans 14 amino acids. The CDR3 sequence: CASSLDQGDQPQHF. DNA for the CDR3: TGTGCCAGCAGCTTAGACCAGGGAGATCAGCCCCAGCATTTT.

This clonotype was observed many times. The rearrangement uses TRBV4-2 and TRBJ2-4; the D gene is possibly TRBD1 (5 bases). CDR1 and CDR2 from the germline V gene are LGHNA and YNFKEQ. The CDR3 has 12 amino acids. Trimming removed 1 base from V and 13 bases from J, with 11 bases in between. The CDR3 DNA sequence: TGTGCCAGCAGCCAAGGCCGTGGGGCCCAGTACTTC. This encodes CASSQGRGAQYF.

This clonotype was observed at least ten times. The CDR3 region is CASSWGAGLPEQYF. Here the CDR3 DNA reads TGTGCCAGCAGTTGGGGGGCAGGCCTCCCCGAGCAGTACTTC. V and J are TRBV28 and TRBJ2-7, with D perhaps matching TRBD1 or TRBD2 (6 bases each). V was shortened by 4 bases and J by 6 bases, with 16 bases between the two germline ends. CDR3 length: 14 amino acids. Germline loops: CDR1 MDHEN, CDR2 SYDVKM. Variable domain in full (rest from reference TRBV28 and TRBJ2-7): DVKVTQSSRYLVKRTGEKVFLECVQDMDHENMFWYRQDPGLGLRLIYFSYDVKMKEKGDIPEGYSVSREKKERFSLILESASTNQTSMYLCASSWGAGLPEQYFGPGTRLTVT.

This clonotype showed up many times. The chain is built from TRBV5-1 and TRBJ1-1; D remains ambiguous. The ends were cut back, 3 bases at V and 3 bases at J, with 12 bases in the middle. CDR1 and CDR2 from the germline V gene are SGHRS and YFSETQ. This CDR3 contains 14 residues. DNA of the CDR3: TGCGCCAGCAGCTCCCACTACCGGGACACTGAAGCTTTCTTT. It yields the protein CASSSHYRDTEAFF.

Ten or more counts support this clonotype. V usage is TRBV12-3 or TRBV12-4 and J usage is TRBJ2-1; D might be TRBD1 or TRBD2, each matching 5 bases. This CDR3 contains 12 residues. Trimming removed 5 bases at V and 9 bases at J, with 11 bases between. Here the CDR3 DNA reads TGTGCCAGCAGTCCTACCGGGACTGAGCAGTTCTTC. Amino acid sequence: CASSPTGTEQFF.

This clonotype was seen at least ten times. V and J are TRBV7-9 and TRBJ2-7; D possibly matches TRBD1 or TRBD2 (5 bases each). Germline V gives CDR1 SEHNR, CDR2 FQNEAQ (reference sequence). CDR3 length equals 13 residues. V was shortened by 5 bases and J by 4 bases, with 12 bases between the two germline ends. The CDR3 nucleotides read TGTGCCAGCAGCAACCGGGACGGATACGAGCAGTACTTC. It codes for CASSNRDGYEQYF.

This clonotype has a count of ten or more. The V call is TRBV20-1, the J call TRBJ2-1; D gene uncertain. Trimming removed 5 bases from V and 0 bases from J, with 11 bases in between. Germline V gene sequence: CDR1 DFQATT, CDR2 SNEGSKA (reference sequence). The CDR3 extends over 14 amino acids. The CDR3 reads CSALSIGSYNEQFF. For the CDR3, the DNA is TGCAGTGCTCTATCTATCGGCTCCTACAATGAGCAGTTCTTC.

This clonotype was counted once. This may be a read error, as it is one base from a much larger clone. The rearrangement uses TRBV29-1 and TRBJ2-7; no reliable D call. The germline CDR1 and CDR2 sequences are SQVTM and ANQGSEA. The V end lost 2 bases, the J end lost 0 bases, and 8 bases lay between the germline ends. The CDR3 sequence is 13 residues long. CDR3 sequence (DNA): TGCAGCGTTGAATTCCTGGACTCCTACGAGCAGTACTTC. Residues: CSVEFLDSYEQYF.

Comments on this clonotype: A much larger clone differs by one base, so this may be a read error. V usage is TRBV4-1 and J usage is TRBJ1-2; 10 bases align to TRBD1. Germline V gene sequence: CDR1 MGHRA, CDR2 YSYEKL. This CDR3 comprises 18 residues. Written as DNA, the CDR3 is TGCGCCAGCAGCCAAGTAACGGCCGGGACAGGGGAGCACTATGGCCACACCTTC. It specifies CASSQVTAGTGEHYGHTF.

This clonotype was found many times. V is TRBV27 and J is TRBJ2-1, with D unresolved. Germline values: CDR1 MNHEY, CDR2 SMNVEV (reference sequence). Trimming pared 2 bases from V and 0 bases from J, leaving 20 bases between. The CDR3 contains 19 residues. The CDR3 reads CASSLVVGSRLLSYNEQFF. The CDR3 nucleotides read TGTGCCAGCAGTTTAGTGGTGGGATCGAGGCTTCTCTCCTACAATGAGCAGTTCTTC.

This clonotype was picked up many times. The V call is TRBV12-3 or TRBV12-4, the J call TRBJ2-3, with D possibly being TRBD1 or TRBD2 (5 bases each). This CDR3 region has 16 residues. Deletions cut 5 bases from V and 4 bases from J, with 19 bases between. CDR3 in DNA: TGTGCCAGCAGTCCCAGCCCAGGGTGGGGGTCAGATACGCAGTATTTT. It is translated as CASSPSPGWGSDTQYF.

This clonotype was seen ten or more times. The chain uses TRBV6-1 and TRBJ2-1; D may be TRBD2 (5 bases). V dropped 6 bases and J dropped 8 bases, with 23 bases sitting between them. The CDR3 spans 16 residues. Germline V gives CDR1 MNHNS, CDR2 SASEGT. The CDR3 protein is CASSLTFWERWDEQFF. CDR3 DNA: TGTGCCAGCAGCCTAACTTTTTGGGAGCGGTGGGATGAGCAGTTCTTC.

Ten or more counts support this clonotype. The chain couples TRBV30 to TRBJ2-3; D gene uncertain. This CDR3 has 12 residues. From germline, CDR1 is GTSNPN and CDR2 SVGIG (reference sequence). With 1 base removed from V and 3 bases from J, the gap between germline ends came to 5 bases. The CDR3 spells CAWSDETDTQYF. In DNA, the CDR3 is TGTGCCTGGAGTGACGAGACAGATACGCAGTATTTT.

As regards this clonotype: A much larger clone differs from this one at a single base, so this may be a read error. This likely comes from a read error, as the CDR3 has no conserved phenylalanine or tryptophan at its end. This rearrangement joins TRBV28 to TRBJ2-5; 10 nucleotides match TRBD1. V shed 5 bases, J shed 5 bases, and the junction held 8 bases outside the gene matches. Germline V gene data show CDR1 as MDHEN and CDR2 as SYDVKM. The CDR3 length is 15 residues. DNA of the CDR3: TGTGCCAGCAGTCCTGGACAGGGGGTCTTGGAGACCCAGTACCTC. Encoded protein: CASSPGQGVLETQYL.

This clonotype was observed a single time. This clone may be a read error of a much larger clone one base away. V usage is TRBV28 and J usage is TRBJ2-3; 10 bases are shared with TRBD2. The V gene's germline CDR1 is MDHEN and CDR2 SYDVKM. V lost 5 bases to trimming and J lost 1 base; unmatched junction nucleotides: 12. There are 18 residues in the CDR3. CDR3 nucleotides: TGTGCCAGCAGTCGCCGGGTGGCCGGGACTAGCGGCACAGATACGCAGTATTTT. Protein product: CASSRRVAGTSGTDTQYF.

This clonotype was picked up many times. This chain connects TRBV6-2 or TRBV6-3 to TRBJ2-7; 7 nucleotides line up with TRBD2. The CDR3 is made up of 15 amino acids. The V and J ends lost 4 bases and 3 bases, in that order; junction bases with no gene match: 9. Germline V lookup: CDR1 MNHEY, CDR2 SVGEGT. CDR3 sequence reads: CASSFQAGWDYEQYF. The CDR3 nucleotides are TGTGCCAGCAGTTTCCAAGCGGGATGGGACTACGAGCAGTACTTC.

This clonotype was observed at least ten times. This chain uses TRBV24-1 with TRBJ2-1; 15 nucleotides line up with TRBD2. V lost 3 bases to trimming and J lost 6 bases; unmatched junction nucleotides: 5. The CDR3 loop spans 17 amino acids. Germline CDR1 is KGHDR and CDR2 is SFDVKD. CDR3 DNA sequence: TGTGCCACCAGTGATCCTTGGACTAGCGGGAGGGTCAATGAGCAGTTCTTC. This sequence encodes CATSDPWTSGRVNEQFF.

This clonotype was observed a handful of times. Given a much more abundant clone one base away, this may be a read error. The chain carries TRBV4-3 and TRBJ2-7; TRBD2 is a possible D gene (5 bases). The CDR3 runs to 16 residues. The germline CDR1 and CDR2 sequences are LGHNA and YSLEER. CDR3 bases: TGCGCCAGCAGCCAAGATCCACAAGCGGAGTCCTACGAGCAGTGCTTC. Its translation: CASSQDPQAESYEQCF.

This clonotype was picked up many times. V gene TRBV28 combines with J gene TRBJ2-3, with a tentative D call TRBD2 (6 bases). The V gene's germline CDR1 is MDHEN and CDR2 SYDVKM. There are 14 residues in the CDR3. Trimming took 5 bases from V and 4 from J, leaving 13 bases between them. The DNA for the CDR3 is TGTGCCAGCAGTCTCCGACTAGAAGCAGATACGCAGTATTTT. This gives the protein CASSLRLEADTQYF.

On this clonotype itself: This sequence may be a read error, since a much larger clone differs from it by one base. CDR3 sequence: CASSPPSGQGAYEQYF. DNA for the CDR3: TGTGCCAGCTCACCACCGTCGGGGCAGGGGGCCTACGAGCAGTACTTC. The chain has TRBV18 and TRBJ2-7, with 7 bases that match TRBD1. The CDR3 consists of 16 residues. After removal of 0 bases from V and 2 bases from J, the junction contained 7 bases not matched to a gene. Germline values: CDR1 KGHSH, CDR2 LQKENI.

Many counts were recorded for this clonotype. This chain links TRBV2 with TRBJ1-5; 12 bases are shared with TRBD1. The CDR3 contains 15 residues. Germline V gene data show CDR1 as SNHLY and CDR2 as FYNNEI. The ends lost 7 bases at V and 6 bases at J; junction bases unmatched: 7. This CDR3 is CASMLGTGGLQPQHF. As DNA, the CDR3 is TGTGCCAGCATGCTGGGGACAGGGGGCCTTCAGCCCCAGCATTTT.

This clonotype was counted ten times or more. The CDR3 DNA sequence: TGTGCCAGCAGCCGCATAAGCGTAGGACATAACTATGGCTACACCTTC. Protein sequence: CASSRISVGHNYGYTF. The V gene is TRBV7-9, the J gene TRBJ1-2; a weak D match, TRBD1 (5 bases). The CDR3 length is 16 residues. Germline CDR1 is SEHNR and CDR2 is FQNEAQ (reference sequence). V was clipped by 5 bases and J by 1 base, with 17 bases between them.

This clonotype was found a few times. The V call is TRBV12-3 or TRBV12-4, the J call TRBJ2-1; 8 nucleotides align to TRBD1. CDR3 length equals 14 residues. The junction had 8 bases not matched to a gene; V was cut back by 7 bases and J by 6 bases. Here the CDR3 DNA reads TGTGCCAGCAACCGGGACAGGTTTATCAATGAGCAGTTCTTC. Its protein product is CASNRDRFINEQFF.

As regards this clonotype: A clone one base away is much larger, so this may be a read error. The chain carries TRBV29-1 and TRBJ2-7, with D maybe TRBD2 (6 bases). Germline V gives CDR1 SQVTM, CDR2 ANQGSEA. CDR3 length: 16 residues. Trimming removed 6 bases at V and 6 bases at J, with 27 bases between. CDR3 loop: CSVTGEVAGAACEQYF. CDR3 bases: TGCAGCGTAACTGGGGAGGTTGCCGGCGCTGCCTGCGAGCAGTACTTC.

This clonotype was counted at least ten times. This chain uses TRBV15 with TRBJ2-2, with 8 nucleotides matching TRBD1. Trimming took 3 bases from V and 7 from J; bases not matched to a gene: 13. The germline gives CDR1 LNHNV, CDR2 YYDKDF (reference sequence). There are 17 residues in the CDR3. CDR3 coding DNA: TGTGCCACCAGCAGGGATCATCCGCAGGGGGCGCACGGGGAGCTGTTTTTT. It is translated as CATSRDHPQGAHGELFF.

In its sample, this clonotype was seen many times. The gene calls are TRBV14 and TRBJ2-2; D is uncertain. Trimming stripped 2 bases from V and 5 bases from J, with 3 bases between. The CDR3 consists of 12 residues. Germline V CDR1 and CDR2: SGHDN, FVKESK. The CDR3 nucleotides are TGTGCCAGCAGCCAATGGACCGGGGAGCTGTTTTTT. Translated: CASSQWTGELFF. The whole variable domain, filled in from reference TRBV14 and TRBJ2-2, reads EAGVTQFPSHSVIEKGQTVTLRCDPISGHDNLYWYRRVMGKEIKFLLHFVKESKQDESGMPNNRFLAERTGGTYSTLKVQPAELEDSGVYFCASSQWTGELFFGEGSRLTVL.